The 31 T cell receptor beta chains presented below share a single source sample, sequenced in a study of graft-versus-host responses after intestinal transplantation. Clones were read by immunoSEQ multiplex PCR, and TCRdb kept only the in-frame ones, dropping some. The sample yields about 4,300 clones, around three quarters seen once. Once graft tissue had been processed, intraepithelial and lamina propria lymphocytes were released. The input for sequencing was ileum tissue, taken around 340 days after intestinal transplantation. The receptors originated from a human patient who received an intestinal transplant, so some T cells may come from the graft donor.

For the CDR3, the DNA is TGCGCCAGCAGCCAAGATCGGTACGAGCAGTACTTC. It encodes CASSQDRYEQYF. This chain links TRBV4-1 with TRBJ2-7; D remains unclear. V lost 0 bases to trimming and J lost 4 bases, with 4 bases between them. The CDR3 loop spans 12 amino acids. CDR1 and CDR2 (germline): MGHRA, YSYEKL.

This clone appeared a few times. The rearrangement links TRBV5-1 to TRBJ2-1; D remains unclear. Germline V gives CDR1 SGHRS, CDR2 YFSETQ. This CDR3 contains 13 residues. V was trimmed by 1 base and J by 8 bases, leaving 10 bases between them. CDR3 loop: CASSLFARDEQFF. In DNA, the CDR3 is TGCGCCAGCAGCTTGTTCGCCCGAGATGAGCAGTTCTTC. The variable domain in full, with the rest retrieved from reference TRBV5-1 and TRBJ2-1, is KAGVTQTPRYLIKTRGQQVTLSCSPISGHRSVSWYQQTPGQGLQFLFEYFSETQRNKGNFPGRFSGRQFSNSRSEMNVSTLELGDSALYLCASSLFARDEQFFGPGTRLTVL.

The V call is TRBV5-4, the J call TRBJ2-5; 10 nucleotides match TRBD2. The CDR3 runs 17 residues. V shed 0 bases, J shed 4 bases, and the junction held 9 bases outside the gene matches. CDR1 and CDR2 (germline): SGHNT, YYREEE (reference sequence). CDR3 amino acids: CASSLGASGGPAETQYF. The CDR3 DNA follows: TGTGCCAGCAGCTTGGGGGCTAGCGGGGGCCCCGCAGAGACCCAGTACTTC.

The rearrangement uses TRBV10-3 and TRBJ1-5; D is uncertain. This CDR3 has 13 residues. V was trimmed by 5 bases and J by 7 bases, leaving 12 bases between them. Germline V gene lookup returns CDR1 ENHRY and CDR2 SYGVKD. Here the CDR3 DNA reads TGTGCCATCAGTTCCAACCCTGGCCAGCCCCAGCATTTT. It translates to CAISSNPGQPQHF.

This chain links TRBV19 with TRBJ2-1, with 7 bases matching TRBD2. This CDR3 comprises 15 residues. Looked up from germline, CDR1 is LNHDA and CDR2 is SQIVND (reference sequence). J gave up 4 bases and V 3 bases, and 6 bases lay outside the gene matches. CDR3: CASSIWLAEYNEQFF. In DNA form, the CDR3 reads TGTGCCAGTAGTATTTGGCTAGCGGAATACAATGAGCAGTTCTTC. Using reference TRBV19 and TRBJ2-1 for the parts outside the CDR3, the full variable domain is DGGITQSPKYLFRKEGQNVTLSCEQNLNHDAMYWYRQDPGQGLRLIYYSQIVNDFQKGDIAEGYSVSREKKESFPLTVTSAQKNPTAFYLCASSIWLAEYNEQFFGPGTRLTVL.

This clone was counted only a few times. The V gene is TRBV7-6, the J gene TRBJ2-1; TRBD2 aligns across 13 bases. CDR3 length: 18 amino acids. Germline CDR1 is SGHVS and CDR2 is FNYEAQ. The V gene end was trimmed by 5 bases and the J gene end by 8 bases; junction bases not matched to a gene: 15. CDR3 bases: TGTGCCAGCAGCAGCACCACTAGCGGGAGGGCCATCGGGGATGAGCAGTTCTTC. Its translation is CASSSTTSGRAIGDEQFF.

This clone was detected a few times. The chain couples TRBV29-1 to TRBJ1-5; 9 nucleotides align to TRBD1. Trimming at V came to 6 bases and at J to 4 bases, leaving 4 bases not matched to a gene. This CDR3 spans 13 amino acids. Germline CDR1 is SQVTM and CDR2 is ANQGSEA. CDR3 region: CSVLQGANQPQHF. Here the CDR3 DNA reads TGCAGCGTACTACAGGGGGCAAATCAGCCCCAGCATTTT.

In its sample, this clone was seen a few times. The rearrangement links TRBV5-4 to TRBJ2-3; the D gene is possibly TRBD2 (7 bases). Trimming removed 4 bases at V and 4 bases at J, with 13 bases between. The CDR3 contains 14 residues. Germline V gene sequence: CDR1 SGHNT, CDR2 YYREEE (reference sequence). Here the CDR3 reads CASSEKGGADTQYF. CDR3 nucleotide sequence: TGTGCCAGCAGCGAGAAGGGGGGGGCAGATACGCAGTATTTT.

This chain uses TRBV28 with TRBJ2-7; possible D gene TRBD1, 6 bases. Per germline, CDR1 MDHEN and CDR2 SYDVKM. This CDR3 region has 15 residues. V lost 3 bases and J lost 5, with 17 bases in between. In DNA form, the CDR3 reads TGTGCCAGCAGTTTTGGGCAGGGGCGAGGCGACGAGCAGTACTTC. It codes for CASSFGQGRGDEQYF. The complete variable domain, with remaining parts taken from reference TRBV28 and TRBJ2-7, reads DVKVTQSSRYLVKRTGEKVFLECVQDMDHENMFWYRQDPGLGLRLIYFSYDVKMKEKGDIPEGYSVSREKKERFSLILESASTNQTSMYLCASSFGQGRGDEQYFGPGTRLTVT.

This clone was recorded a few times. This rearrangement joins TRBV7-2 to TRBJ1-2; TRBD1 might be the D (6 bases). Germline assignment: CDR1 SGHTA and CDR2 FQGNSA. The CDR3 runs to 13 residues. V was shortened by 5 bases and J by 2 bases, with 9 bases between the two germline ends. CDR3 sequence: CASSAGQNYGYTF. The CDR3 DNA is TGTGCCAGCAGCGCCGGACAGAACTATGGCTACACCTTC.

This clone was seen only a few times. CDR3 in DNA: TGTGCCAGCAGCCTTAACAGGGGACCTTTGACTGAGCAGTTCTTC. It translates to CASSLNRGPLTEQFF. The V and J genes are TRBV27 and TRBJ2-1; 7 bases align to TRBD1. J lost 9 bases, V lost 6 bases, and 14 bases had no gene match. Germline values: CDR1 MNHEY, CDR2 SMNVEV (reference sequence). CDR3 size: 15 residues.

CDR3 sequence: CATSRDLAGAYNEQFF. In DNA, the CDR3 is TGTGCCACCAGCAGAGATCTCGCGGGAGCCTACAATGAGCAGTTCTTC. The chain recombines TRBV15 with TRBJ2-1, with 7 bases identical to TRBD2. The germline V gene encodes CDR1 LNHNV and CDR2 YYDKDF (reference sequence). The CDR3 runs to 16 residues. V lost 0 bases and J lost 2; bases outside the gene matches: 4.

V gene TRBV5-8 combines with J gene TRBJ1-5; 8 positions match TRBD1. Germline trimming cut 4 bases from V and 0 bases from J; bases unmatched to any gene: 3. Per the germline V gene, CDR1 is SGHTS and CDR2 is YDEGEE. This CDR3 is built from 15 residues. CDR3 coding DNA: TGTGCCAGCAGCCCGGACAGGGTTAGCAATCAGCCCCAGCATTTT. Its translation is CASSPDRVSNQPQHF.

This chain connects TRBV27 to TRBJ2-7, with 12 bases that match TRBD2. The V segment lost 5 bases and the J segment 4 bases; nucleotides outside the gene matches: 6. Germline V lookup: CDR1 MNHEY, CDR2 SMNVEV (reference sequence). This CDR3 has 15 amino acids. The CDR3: CASSTTSGGTYEQYF. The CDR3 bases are TGTGCCAGCAGTACGACTAGCGGGGGAACATACGAGCAGTACTTC.

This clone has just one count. The chain's CDR3 is CASSPHGQGAGIKNIQYF. For the CDR3, the DNA is TGTGCCAGCAGCCCCCATGGACAGGGGGCGGGGATCAAAAACATTCAGTACTTC. J is TRBJ2-4 and V is TRBV11-2; TRBD1 aligns across 11 bases. The CDR3 loop spans 18 amino acids. In germline, CDR1 is SGHAT, CDR2 FQNNGV. V gave up 5 bases and J gave up 3 bases; unmatched junction bases: 12.

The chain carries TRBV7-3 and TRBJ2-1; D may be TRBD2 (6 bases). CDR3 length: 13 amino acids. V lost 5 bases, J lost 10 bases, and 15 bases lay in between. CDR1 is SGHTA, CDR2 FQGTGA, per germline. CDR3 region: CASSPLGGLEQFF. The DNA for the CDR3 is TGTGCCAGCAGCCCTCTGGGAGGACTGGAGCAGTTCTTC.

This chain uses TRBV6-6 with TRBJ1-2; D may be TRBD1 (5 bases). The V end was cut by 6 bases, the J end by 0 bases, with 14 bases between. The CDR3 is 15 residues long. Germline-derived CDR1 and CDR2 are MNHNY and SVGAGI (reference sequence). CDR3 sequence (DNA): TGTGCCAGCAGCTCCGCGGGGGGTTCTAACTATGGCTACACCTTC. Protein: CASSSAGGSNYGYTF.

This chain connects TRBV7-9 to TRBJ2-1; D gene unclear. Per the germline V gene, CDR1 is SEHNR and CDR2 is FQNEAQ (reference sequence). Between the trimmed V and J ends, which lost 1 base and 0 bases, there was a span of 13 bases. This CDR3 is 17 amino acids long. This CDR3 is CASSLVPDWSSYNEQFF. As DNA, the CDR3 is TGTGCCAGCAGCTTAGTCCCAGACTGGAGCTCCTACAATGAGCAGTTCTTC.

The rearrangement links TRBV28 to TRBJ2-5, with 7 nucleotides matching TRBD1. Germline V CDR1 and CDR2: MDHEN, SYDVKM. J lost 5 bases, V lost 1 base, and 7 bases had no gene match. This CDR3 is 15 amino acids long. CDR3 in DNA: TGTGCCAGCAGTTTATTGTCGGACAGGCCGGAGACCCAGTACTTC. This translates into CASSLLSDRPETQYF.

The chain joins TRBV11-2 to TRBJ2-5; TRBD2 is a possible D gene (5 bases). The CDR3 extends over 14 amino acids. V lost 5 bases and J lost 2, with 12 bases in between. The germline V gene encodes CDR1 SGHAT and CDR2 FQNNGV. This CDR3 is CASSPLTGQETQYF. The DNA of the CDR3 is TGTGCCAGCAGCCCCCTCACGGGACAAGAGACCCAGTACTTC.

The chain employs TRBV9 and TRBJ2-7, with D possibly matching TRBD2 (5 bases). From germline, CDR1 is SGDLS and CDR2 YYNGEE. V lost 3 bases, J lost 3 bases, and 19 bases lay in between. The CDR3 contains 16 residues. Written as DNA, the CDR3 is TGTGCCAGCAGCGGAAAAACCGGGATTACCCTCTACGAGCAGTACTTC. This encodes CASSGKTGITLYEQYF.

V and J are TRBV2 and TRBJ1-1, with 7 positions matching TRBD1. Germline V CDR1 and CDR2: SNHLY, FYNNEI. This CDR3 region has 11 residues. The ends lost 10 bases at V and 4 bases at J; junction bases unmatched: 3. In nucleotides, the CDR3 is TGTGCCAAACAGGGGATCACTGAAGCTTTCTTT. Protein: CAKQGITEAFF.

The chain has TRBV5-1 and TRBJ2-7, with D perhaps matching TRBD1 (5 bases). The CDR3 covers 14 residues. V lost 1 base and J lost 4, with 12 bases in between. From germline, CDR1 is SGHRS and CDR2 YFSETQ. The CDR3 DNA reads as TGCGCCAGCAGCTTGACCCTCGACAGTTACGAGCAGTACTTC. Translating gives CASSLTLDSYEQYF. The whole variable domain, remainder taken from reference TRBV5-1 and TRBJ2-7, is KAGVTQTPRYLIKTRGQQVTLSCSPISGHRSVSWYQQTPGQGLQFLFEYFSETQRNKGNFPGRFSGRQFSNSRSEMNVSTLELGDSALYLCASSLTLDSYEQYFGPGTRLTVT.

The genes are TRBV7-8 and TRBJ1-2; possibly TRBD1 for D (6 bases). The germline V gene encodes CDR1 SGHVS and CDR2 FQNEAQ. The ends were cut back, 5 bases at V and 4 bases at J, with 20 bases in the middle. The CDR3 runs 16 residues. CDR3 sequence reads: CASSPPGTPEGYGYTF. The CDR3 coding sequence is TGTGCCAGCAGCCCACCCGGGACACCGGAAGGCTATGGCTACACCTTC.

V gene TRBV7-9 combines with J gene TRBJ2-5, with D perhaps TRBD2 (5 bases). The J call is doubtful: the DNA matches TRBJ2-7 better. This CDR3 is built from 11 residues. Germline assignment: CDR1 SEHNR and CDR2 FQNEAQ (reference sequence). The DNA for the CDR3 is TGTGCCAGCACGAGGGCGGGCGAGCAGTACTTC. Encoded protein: CASTRAGEQYF.

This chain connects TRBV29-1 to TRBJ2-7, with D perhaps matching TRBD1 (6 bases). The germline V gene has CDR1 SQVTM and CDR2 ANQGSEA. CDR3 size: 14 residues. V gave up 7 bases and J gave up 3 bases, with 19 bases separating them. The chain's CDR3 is CSAIPQGYIYEQYF. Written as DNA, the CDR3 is TGCAGCGCAATCCCCCAGGGGTATATCTACGAGCAGTACTTC.

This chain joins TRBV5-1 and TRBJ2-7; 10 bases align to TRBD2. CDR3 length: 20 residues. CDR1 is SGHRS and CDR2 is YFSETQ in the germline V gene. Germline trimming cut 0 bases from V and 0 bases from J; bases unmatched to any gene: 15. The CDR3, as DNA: TGCGCCAGCAGCTTGGGGGGGGAGATAGCGGGGGGCCTCCCCTCCTACGAGCAGTACTTC. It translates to CASSLGGEIAGGLPSYEQYF.

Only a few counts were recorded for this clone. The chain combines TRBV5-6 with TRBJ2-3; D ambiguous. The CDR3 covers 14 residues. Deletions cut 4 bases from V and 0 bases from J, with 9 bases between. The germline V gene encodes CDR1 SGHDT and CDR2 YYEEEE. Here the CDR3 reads CASSPRWSTDTQYF. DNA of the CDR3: TGTGCCAGCAGCCCGCGGTGGAGCACAGATACGCAGTATTTT.

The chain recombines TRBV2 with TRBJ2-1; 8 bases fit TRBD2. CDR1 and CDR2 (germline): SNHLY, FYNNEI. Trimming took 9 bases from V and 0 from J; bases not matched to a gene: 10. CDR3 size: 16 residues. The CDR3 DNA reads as TGTGCCAGGTTTCAGCTAGCGGGTCACTCCTACAATGAGCAGTTCTTC. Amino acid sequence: CARFQLAGHSYNEQFF. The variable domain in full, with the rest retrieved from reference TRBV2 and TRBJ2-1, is EPEVTQTPSHQVTQMGQEVILRCVPISNHLYFYWYRQILGQKVEFLVSFYNNEISEKSEIFDDQFSVERPDGSNFTLKIRSTKLEDSAMYFCARFQLAGHSYNEQFFGPGTRLTVL.

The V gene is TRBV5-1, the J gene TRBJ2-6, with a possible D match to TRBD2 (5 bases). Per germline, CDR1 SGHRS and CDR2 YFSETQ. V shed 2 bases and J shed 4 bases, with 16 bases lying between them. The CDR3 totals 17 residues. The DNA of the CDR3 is TGCGCCAGCAGCTTACGGTCGAGGGTCTCGGGGGCCAACGTCCTGACTTTC. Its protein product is CASSLRSRVSGANVLTF. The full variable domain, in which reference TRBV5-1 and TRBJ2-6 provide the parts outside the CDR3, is KAGVTQTPRYLIKTRGQQVTLSCSPISGHRSVSWYQQTPGQGLQFLFEYFSETQRNKGNFPGRFSGRQFSNSRSEMNVSTLELGDSALYLCASSLRSRVSGANVLTFGAGSRLTVL.

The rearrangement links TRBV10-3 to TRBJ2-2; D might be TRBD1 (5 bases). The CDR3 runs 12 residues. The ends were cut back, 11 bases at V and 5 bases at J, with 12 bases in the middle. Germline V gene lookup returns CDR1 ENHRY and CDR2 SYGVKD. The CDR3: CAASKGTGELFF. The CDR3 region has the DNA TGTGCCGCCTCGAAGGGGACCGGGGAGCTGTTTTTT.